This TCR beta chain was recorded in a study of shared clonotypes between healthy human individuals. The assay was run at deep level. Produced via immunoSEQ multiplex PCR; TCRdb's table is partial and in-frame only. The data contain about 1 million clones, 70% to 80% of them singletons. The table lists this clone with a count of one. The antigen is unknown. Study observations and caveats: Four donors held approximately 4.6% of naive CD4 clonotypes in common. Non-shared clonotypes had lower generation probabilities than clonotypes shared by all four sorted-subset donors.

The CDR3 has 15 residues. J was trimmed by 3 bases and V by 5 bases; bases with no gene match: 10. The sample consisted of memory CD4+ T cells from PBMCs. The sample's subset: CD45RA-negative fraction. V is TRBV23-1 and J is TRBJ2-7; TRBD1 aligns across 7 bases. TRBV23-1 is assigned to the ORF class and has an uncertain function. The sequence was obtained from a man younger than 30 in good health. Some clones in this sample may be carry-over from other donors' samples. DNA of the CDR3: TGCGCCAGCAGTACGCGACAGGGTGGGTTCTACGAGCAGTACTTC. It is translated as CASSTRQGGFYEQYF.